This is a list of T cell receptor beta chains from one sample in a study of CD8+CD57+ T cells in acquired aplastic anemia. From the reads, TCRdb called clonotypes with MiXCR, one entry per CDR3 protein. The sample consists of a few hundred thousand distinct CDR3 sequences, over 25% of them appearing once. The sequencing sample was made of sorted CD4+, CD8+, or CD8+CD57+ T cells (not recorded which) from PBMCs. These receptors all stem from a human donor with aplastic anemia. Both conserved end residues are part of each CDR3. Each record gives: J gene, clone size, V gene, CDR3 protein. Clone size appears in some rows only: once, few, many, or a class for an expanded clone.

J: TRBJ2-3
size: few
V: TRBV7-3
CDR3: CASSGRVLTDTQYF

J: TRBJ1-1
size: many
V: TRBV24-1
CDR3: CATSDIGSTEAFF

J: TRBJ1-2
size: few
V: TRBV6-6
CDR3: CASSYRDGANYGYTF

J: TRBJ2-7
size: -
V: TRBV7-3
CDR3: CACSFRDRGFHEQYF

J: TRBJ1-1
size: many
V: TRBV10-3
CDR3: CAISDGHQNTEAFF

J: TRBJ2-7
size: many
V: TRBV29-1
CDR3: CSVEVETVSYEQYF

J: TRBJ1-2
size: many
V: TRBV2
CDR3: CASSESLGADGYTF

J: TRBJ1-6
size: many
V: TRBV4-1
CDR3: CASSQTGARSAGPLHF

J: TRBJ1-3
size: many
V: TRBV9
CDR3: CASSAGTQSGNTIYF

J: TRBJ1-1
size: many
V: TRBV5-6
CDR3: CASSRWGQNGVEAFF

J: TRBJ2-5
size: -
V: TRBV5-1
CDR3: CASFRTGDTQETQYF

J: TRBJ1-6
size: many
V: TRBV20-1
CDR3: CSARSQGTSHSPLHF

J: TRBJ2-7
size: many
V: TRBV19
CDR3: CASSIDGATYEQYF

J: TRBJ1-3
size: few
V: TRBV5-1
CDR3: CASSLGYSGGGNTIYF

J: TRBJ2-7
size: -
V: TRBV25-1
CDR3: CASRDRQEGHEQYF

J: TRBJ2-7
size: many
V: TRBV7-7
CDR3: CASSLTDGPDYEQYF

J: TRBJ2-7
size: -
V: TRBV5-6
CDR3: CASSFDRGPGYF

J: TRBJ2-5
size: once
V: TRBV2
CDR3: CASKGLDETQYF

J: TRBJ2-1
size: many
V: TRBV19
CDR3: CASSFINEQFF

J: TRBJ2-7
size: many
V: TRBV19
CDR3: CASTLGGTEDYEQYF

J: TRBJ2-6
size: -
V: TRBV7-9
CDR3: CASNTGRGFSGASVLTF

J: TRBJ2-7
size: few
V: TRBV9
CDR3: CASSGPSGDRGRPYEQYF

J: TRBJ1-1
size: many
V: TRBV7-2
CDR3: CASSSQSSGAAVAFF

J: TRBJ1-2
size: many
V: TRBV19
CDR3: CASSIDRGDYGYTF

J: TRBJ2-5
size: few
V: TRBV4-3
CDR3: CASSQGVVSSGQETQYF

J: TRBJ1-2
size: many
V: TRBV20-1
CDR3: CSATKGGANYGYTF

J: TRBJ2-3
size: few
V: TRBV5-1
CDR3: CASSPRTSGTSTDTQYF

J: TRBJ1-2
size: few
V: TRBV28
CDR3: CASSLSPGTEGYTF

J: TRBJ1-1
size: -
V: TRBV5-4
CDR3: CASSPEGARVPNTEAFF